What follows are 3 T cell receptor beta chains derived from one specimen sequenced in a study of T-cell memory formation after mild COVID-19. TCRdb re-called the 5' RACE reads with MiXCR, one entry per CDR3 protein. Seen here are 350,000 to 450,000 distinct CDR3 sequences, 25% to 30% observed once, and the top ten hold approximately 15%. The material sequenced was PBMCs or a T cell subset sorted from them (not recorded which). The receptors derive from an adult woman who had mild COVID-19 (a few samples of this study predate the infection). Cell type and time point are not known.

This clonotype has more than one count but fewer than ten. The CDR3 DNA reads TGTGCCAGCAGCCAAGATGGTGGCAGGGGGGCCCAGTACTTC. Protein product: CASSQDGGRGAQYF. V and J are TRBV3-1 and TRBJ2-5; maybe TRBD1 (7 bases). Trimming cost V 0 bases and J 9 bases, with 14 bases left between them. Germline V CDR1 and CDR2: LGHDT, YNNKEL (reference sequence). CDR3 length equals 14 residues.

Only a few counts were recorded for this clonotype. In DNA form, the CDR3 reads TGTGCCAGCAGTGAAGGCTCTAGCGCCCTCACAGATACGCAGTATTTT. Translated, it gives CASSEGSSALTDTQYF. The J gene is TRBJ2-3, the V gene TRBV2, with D possibly matching TRBD2 (6 bases). Germline CDR1 reads SNHLY; CDR2 reads FYNNEI. This CDR3 region has 16 residues. V was pared by 1 base and J by 2 bases, with 13 bases between.

This clonotype was counted only a few times. This chain uses TRBV2 with TRBJ2-5; a possible D gene is TRBD1 (6 bases). The V end was cut by 7 bases, the J end by 4 bases, with 13 bases between. This CDR3 has 13 residues. CDR1 and CDR2 (germline): SNHLY, FYNNEI. CDR3 bases: TGTGCCAGCAATGCAGACAGGTCAGAGACCCAGTACTTC. Amino acid sequence: CASNADRSETQYF.